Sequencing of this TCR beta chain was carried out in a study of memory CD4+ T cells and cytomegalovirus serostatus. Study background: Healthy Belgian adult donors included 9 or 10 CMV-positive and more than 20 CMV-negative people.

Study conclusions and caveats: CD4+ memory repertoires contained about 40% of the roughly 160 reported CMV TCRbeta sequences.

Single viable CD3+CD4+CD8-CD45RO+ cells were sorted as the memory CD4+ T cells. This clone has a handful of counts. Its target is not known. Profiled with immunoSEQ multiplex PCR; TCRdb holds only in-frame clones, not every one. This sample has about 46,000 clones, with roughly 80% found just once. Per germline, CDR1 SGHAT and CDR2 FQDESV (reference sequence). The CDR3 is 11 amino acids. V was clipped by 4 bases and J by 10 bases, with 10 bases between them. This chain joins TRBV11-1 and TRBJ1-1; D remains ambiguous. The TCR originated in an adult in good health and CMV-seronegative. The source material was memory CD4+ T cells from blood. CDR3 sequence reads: CASSSQDIAFF. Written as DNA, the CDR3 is TGTGCCAGCAGCTCCCAAGACATAGCTTTCTTT.